This entry is about one T cell receptor (beta chain). The data originate from a study of cytomegalovirus exposure and HLA in healthy donors. Repertoires were generated with immunoSEQ multiplex PCR, while TCRdb's copy carries only in-frame clones and drops some. Of tens of thousands of clones detected, 85% to 95% appear once; the ten largest clones hold around 2%. Per germline, CDR1 MNHEY and CDR2 SMNVEV (reference sequence). The CDR3 runs to 14 residues. Trimming stripped 4 bases from V and 4 bases from J, with 13 bases between. The sequencing sample was made of PBMCs. The V gene is TRBV27, the J gene TRBJ1-1; a weak D match, TRBD1 (5 bases). The sequence was collected from a man younger than 30 in good health and CMV-seronegative. CDR3 protein: CASSSGGMITEAFF. The CDR3 DNA sequence: TGTGCCAGCAGTTCTGGGGGGATGATCACTGAAGCTTTCTTT.